This T cell receptor beta chain was found in a study of human T cells and chemical hapten exposure. This clonotype was seen a few times. The time point denotes: patch test 2, 6 weeks after DPC sensitization. Treatment noted: therapeutic diphenylcyclopropenone sensitization with weekly scalp DPC. Alopecia patients deemed DPC-suitable, aged 18 to 70, excluding pregnancy. Each CDR3 protein is one row after TCRdb ran MiXCR on the RACE reads. The data show about 96,000 distinct CDR3 sequences, 9% to 9.5% seen once. The sequence was obtained from a woman aged 40 to 50 with alopecia areata. Some clones in this sample may be carry-over from other donors' samples. The source was whole blood, collected in connection with sensitization to the hapten diphenylcyclopropenone (DPC).

The CDR3 here is CASSSGGKIHEQYF. The CDR3 bases are TGTGCCAGCAGTTCAGGGGGAAAAATACACGAGCAGTACTTC. The V call is TRBV28, the J call TRBJ2-7; 7 nucleotides align to TRBD1. Germline V CDR1 and CDR2: MDHEN, SYDVKM. Germline trimming cut 4 bases from V and 5 bases from J; bases unmatched to any gene: 8. CDR3 length: 14 residues.